This is a list of T cell receptor beta chains from one sample in a study of early T cells in non-severe SARS-CoV-2 infection. One entry per CDR3 protein, called by TCRdb with MiXCR from the 5' RACE reads. Of about 22,000 distinct CDR3 sequences in the sample, about 5% were seen once. Material for sequencing was whole blood. The origin of the receptors is an adult who was a healthcare worker with PCR-confirmed SARS-CoV-2 infection or an uninfected control (not recorded which). Both conserved end residues are part of each CDR3. D genes are given only for firm matches. Expanded clones are given a class, and other clones once, few, many or no size at all.

d_call j_call clone_size v_call cdr3_aa cdr3_nt
TRBD2 TRBJ2-5 few TRBV6-5 CASSRGLALGTQYF TGTGCCAGCAGTAGGGGACTAGCCCTCGGGACCCAGTACTTC
. TRBJ2-3 many TRBV29-1 CSASTGKTSTDTQYF TGCAGCGCCTCGACAGGAAAAACTAGCACAGATACGCAGTATTTT
. TRBJ2-7 few TRBV4-1 CASSPRPGQLSHEQYF TGCGCCAGCAGCCCCCGACCCGGACAGCTTTCCCACGAGCAGTACTTC
. TRBJ1-3 few TRBV29-1 CSVGTKGTGNTIYF TGCAGCGTTGGGACAAAGGGAACCGGAAACACCATATATTTT
. TRBJ1-4 . TRBV6-6 CASSFQGRMEKLFF TGTGCCAGCAGTTTCCAGGGGCGGATGGAAAAACTGTTTTTT
. TRBJ1-2 . TRBV4-3 CASSQGTGYSGYTF TGCGCCAGCAGCCAGGGAACAGGCTACTCTGGCTACACCTTC
. TRBJ2-2 many TRBV11-2 CASSHIGGTGELFF TGTGCCAGCAGCCACATCGGGGGCACCGGGGAGCTGTTTTTT
. TRBJ2-4 many TRBV4-3 CASSQDAPTGASKNIQYF TGCGCCAGCAGCCAAGATGCTCCCACTGGGGCTTCCAAAAACATTCAGTACTTC
. TRBJ2-1 many TRBV6-4 CASSDSMGVNEQFF TGTGCCAGCAGTGACTCGATGGGTGTCAATGAGCAGTTCTTC
TRBD1 TRBJ2-1 many TRBV24-1 CATSDYDRGANNEQFF TGTGCCACCAGTGACTACGACAGGGGGGCAAACAATGAGCAGTTCTTC
. TRBJ1-2 . TRBV30 CAWNKDLYGYTF TGTGCCTGGAACAAGGACCTCTATGGCTACACCTTC
. TRBJ2-7 many TRBV7-6 CASSLSVKLTYEQYF TGTGCCAGCAGCTTATCGGTCAAGTTAACCTACGAGCAGTACTTC
. TRBJ1-1 many TRBV19 CASSIGWANTEAFF TGTGCCAGTAGTATCGGGTGGGCGAACACTGAAGCTTTCTTT
TRBD1 TRBJ1-1 . TRBV2 CASKGQGGTEAFF TGTGCCAGCAAGGGACAGGGGGGCACTGAAGCTTTCTTT
TRBD1 TRBJ2-7 . TRBV20-1 CSARGQGAYEQYF TGCAGTGCTAGGGGACAGGGAGCCTACGAGCAGTACTTC
. TRBJ1-5 many TRBV20-1 CSARDDRFYSNQPQHF TGCAGTGCTAGAGATGACAGGTTTTATAGCAATCAGCCCCAGCATTTT
. TRBJ1-1 few TRBV29-1 CSVQGRMNTEAFF TGCAGCGTCCAAGGGCGGATGAACACTGAAGCTTTCTTT
. TRBJ1-1 many TRBV6-6 CASNPPRGRRNTEAFF TGTGCCAGCAACCCCCCGAGGGGCAGGCGGAACACTGAAGCTTTCTTT
TRBD2 TRBJ2-5 many TRBV4-3 CASSQDALLATETQYF TGCGCCAGCAGCCAAGACGCGTTACTAGCGACTGAGACCCAGTACTTC
. TRBJ2-7 many TRBV20-1 CSARDMGIGTYEQYF TGCAGTGCTAGAGATATGGGAATAGGAACCTACGAGCAGTACTTC
. TRBJ2-5 medium-sized TRBV12-3/TRBV12-4 CASSYSSSQETQYF TGTGCCAGCAGTTATTCTAGCTCACAAGAGACCCAGTACTTC
TRBD1 TRBJ1-2 many TRBV5-4 CASSLVGGQGDRGYTF TGTGCCAGCAGCTTGGTCGGGGGACAGGGGGATCGTGGCTACACCTTC
. TRBJ2-3 many TRBV11-3 CASSFFPRGLSTDTQYF TGTGCCAGCAGCTTTTTCCCCAGGGGCCTGAGCACAGATACGCAGTATTTT
. TRBJ2-7 many TRBV28 CASLGGGISSYEQYF TGTGCCAGTTTAGGGGGGGGAATAAGCTCCTACGAGCAGTACTTC
. TRBJ1-3 many TRBV5-5 CASSLAGSGNTIYF TGTGCCAGCAGCTTGGCAGGATCAGGAAACACCATATATTTT
TRBD2 TRBJ2-3 many TRBV4-2 CASSQEPAGGGDTQYF TGTGCCAGCAGCCAAGAACCAGCGGGGGGAGGAGATACGCAGTATTTT
. TRBJ2-3 few TRBV18 CASSPWLADTQYF TGTGCCAGCTCACCATGGCTAGCGGATACGCAGTATTTT
TRBD1 TRBJ2-3 . TRBV6-2/TRBV6-3 CASSYWLRTGTGGPDTQYF TGTGCCAGCAGTTACTGGCTCCGGACCGGGACAGGGGGCCCAGATACGCAGTATTTT
TRBD2 TRBJ2-3 many TRBV28 CASSLASGGAYGTDTQYF TGTGCCAGCAGTTTAGCTAGCGGGGGGGCCTATGGCACAGATACGCAGTATTTT
. TRBJ1-3 many TRBV2 CASLEDSGNTIYF TGTGCCAGCCTAGAGGATTCGGGAAACACCATATATTTT
. TRBJ2-3 many TRBV10-1 CASSEIDPGPADTQYF TGCGCCAGCAGTGAGATCGACCCGGGACCGGCGGATACGCAGTATTTT
TRBD2 TRBJ2-5 many TRBV20-1 CSARAGTSGEAKETQYF TGCAGTGCTAGGGCAGGGACTAGCGGGGAAGCCAAAGAGACCCAGTACTTC
. TRBJ1-1 many TRBV14 CASSSQGLIEAFF TGTGCCAGCAGCTCACAGGGTCTCATTGAAGCTTTCTTT
. TRBJ1-1 . TRBV5-6 CASSLPRGKAEAFF TGTGCCAGCAGCCTCCCCAGGGGTAAGGCTGAAGCTTTCTTT
TRBD2 TRBJ2-3 medium-sized TRBV6-4 CASSDASGGTDTQYF TGTGCCAGCAGTGACGCTAGCGGGGGCACAGATACGCAGTATTTT
. TRBJ2-2 many TRBV7-6 CASSLDIMRGWDTGELFF TGTGCCAGCAGCTTAGACATTATGAGGGGCTGGGACACCGGGGAGCTGTTTTTT
. TRBJ2-1 many TRBV15 CATSRGPADEQFF TGTGCCACCAGCAGGGGTCCGGCGGATGAGCAGTTCTTC
. TRBJ1-1 many TRBV19 CASSIQNTEAFF TGTGCCAGTAGTATACAGAACACTGAAGCTTTCTTT
TRBD1 TRBJ1-6 many TRBV9 CASSSDRRNSPLHF TGTGCCAGCAGCTCGGACAGGAGGAATTCACCCCTCCACTTT
. TRBJ1-2 many TRBV6-2/TRBV6-3 CASSPDVVSYGYTF TGTGCCAGCAGTCCTGATGTGGTTAGCTATGGCTACACCTTC
TRBD1 TRBJ2-7 many TRBV5-4 CASSLEGGTRWKQYF TGTGCCAGCAGCTTGGAAGGGGGCACCCGCTGGAAGCAGTACTTC
TRBD2 TRBJ2-1 few TRBV11-2 CASSSSGGVNNEQFF TGTGCCAGCAGCTCTAGCGGGGGGGTGAACAATGAGCAGTTCTTC
. TRBJ2-5 many TRBV10-3 CATLNGEYEVETQYF TGTGCCACCCTCAACGGGGAATACGAAGTAGAGACCCAGTACTTC
. TRBJ1-1 . TRBV6-5 CASRRGTEAFF TGTGCCAGTCGTCGGGGCACTGAAGCTTTCTTT
. TRBJ1-1 many TRBV28 CASSLLGVRGLEAFF TGTGCCAGCAGTCTTTTGGGGGTCCGGGGGCTTGAAGCTTTCTTT
. TRBJ1-1 . TRBV27 CASSLRQGTEAFF TGTGCCAGCAGTTTACGCCAGGGCACTGAAGCTTTCTTT
TRBD2 TRBJ2-7 few TRBV7-3 CASSLRASGAFSYEQYF TGTGCCAGCAGCTTACGGGCTAGCGGGGCTTTCTCCTACGAGCAGTACTTC
TRBD2 TRBJ2-3 many TRBV20-1 CSARVSSGGLTDTQYF TGCAGTGCTAGAGTGTCTAGCGGGGGGCTCACAGATACGCAGTATTTT
TRBD2 TRBJ2-5 few TRBV14 CASSRGAGGAETQYF TGTGCCAGCAGCCGAGGAGCGGGGGGCGCCGAGACCCAGTACTTC
TRBD2 TRBJ2-3 many TRBV27 CASSLPSGGALSTDTQYF TGTGCCAGCAGTTTACCTAGCGGGGGGGCCCTAAGCACAGATACGCAGTATTTT
. TRBJ2-7 many TRBV11-2 CASSYSYEQYF TGTGCCAGCAGTTACTCCTACGAGCAGTACTTC
. TRBJ2-3 . TRBV10-3 CAIKIGTSTDTQYF TGTGCCATCAAAATCGGGACTAGCACAGATACGCAGTATTTT
TRBD1 TRBJ1-5 many TRBV6-5 CASSRTGQHQPQHF TGTGCCAGCAGCAGGACGGGACAGCATCAGCCCCAGCATTTT
. TRBJ1-2 many TRBV18 CASSPPFSTLMTGYTF TGTGCCAGCTCACCACCATTCAGCACCCTTATGACTGGCTACACCTTC
. TRBJ2-6 many TRBV9 CASSVPSGANVLTF TGTGCCAGCAGCGTTCCATCTGGGGCCAACGTCCTGACTTTC
. TRBJ2-1 few TRBV27 CASQEGRDRQFF TGTGCCAGCCAGGAAGGGCGGGACCGTCAGTTCTTC